This TCR beta chain was captured in a study of CD8 T cells in Susac syndrome. When the RNA was reverse transcribed, random hexamers were used with an input of roughly 0.5 to 1 ug. A single record per CDR3 protein comes from TCRdb applying MiXCR to the immunoSEQ multiplex PCR reads. The data contain some 300,000 distinct CDR3 sequences, about 82% of them singletons. CDR1 is MNHNY and CDR2 is SVGAGI in the germline V gene (reference sequence). CDR3 size: 13 residues. V was clipped by 5 bases and J by 0 bases, with 7 bases between them. This clonotype was recorded a few times. Treatment-naive patients with stable or active relapsing-remitting disease were the multiple sclerosis controls.

The specimen sequenced was CD8+ T cells from PBMCs. The clonotype comes from a human donor with multiple sclerosis. J is TRBJ1-1 and V is TRBV6-6; D remains unclear. The CDR3 bases are TGTGCCAGCAGTCGACTGTTGAACACTGAAGCTTTCTTT. It yields the protein CASSRLLNTEAFF.